The rows below give T cell receptor beta chains drawn from one sample of a study of T cells in Graves' hyperthyroidism and ophthalmopathy. TCRdb fed the multiplex PCR reads into MiXCR, producing one record per CDR3 protein. Here the sample spans 350,000 to 450,000 distinct CDR3 sequences, 14% being singletons. Sequenced sample: blood. Receptors were obtained from a woman in her sixties or seventies with Graves' hyperthyroidism. Each CDR3 is given with its conserved first and last residue. A D gene is named only where the DNA matches it firmly. Only part of the rows carry a size: once, few, many, or a class if the clone is expanded.

DNA: TGCAGTGCTAGAGGGACAGACTATAATTCACCCCTCCACTTT
CDR3: CSARGTDYNSPLHF
J: TRBJ1-6
V: TRBV20-1
length: 14
size: many
D: .

DNA: TGTGCCAGCAGCTTGTTAACTAGCGGGAACTACGAGCAGTACTTC
CDR3: CASSLLTSGNYEQYF
J: TRBJ2-7
V: TRBV7-6
length: 15
size: many
D: TRBD2

DNA: TGTGCCAGCAGTTTAGCAGCGGGAGGAGAGCAGTTCTTC
CDR3: CASSLAAGGEQFF
J: TRBJ2-1
V: TRBV12-3/TRBV12-4
length: 13
size: many
D: TRBD2

DNA: TGTGCCAGCAGTTTATATGGGACAGGGGCTCAGGAGACCCAGTACTTC
CDR3: CASSLYGTGAQETQYF
J: TRBJ2-5
V: TRBV12-3/TRBV12-4
length: 16
size: many
D: TRBD1

DNA: TGTGCCAGCAGCTTCCGCAGTATGAACACTGAAGCTTTCTTT
CDR3: CASSFRSMNTEAFF
J: TRBJ1-1
V: TRBV11-1
length: 14
size: many
D: .

DNA: TGTGCCAGCAGCTTAGGCCTTGAGGCGGCCTCCGGGGAGACCCAGTACTTC
CDR3: CASSLGLEAASGETQYF
J: TRBJ2-5
V: TRBV13
length: 17
size: few
D: .

DNA: TGTGCCAGCAGTTCCGGGACAGGAAATTCACCCCTCCACTTT
CDR3: CASSSGTGNSPLHF
J: TRBJ1-6
V: TRBV12-3/TRBV12-4
length: 14
size: .
D: TRBD1

DNA: TGTGCCAGCAGTCGGGGACAGGGGCATCAGCCCCAGCATTTT
CDR3: CASSRGQGHQPQHF
J: TRBJ1-5
V: TRBV2
length: 14
size: many
D: TRBD1

DNA: TGTGCCAGCAGCTTAGGGACTAGCGGGAGTTGGAATGAGCAGTTCTTC
CDR3: CASSLGTSGSWNEQFF
J: TRBJ2-1
V: TRBV7-9
length: 16
size: .
D: TRBD2

DNA: TGTGCCAGCAGCCAAGAGTGGTCAGGGGGCGGCCGTGGCTACACCTTC
CDR3: CASSQEWSGGGRGYTF
J: TRBJ1-2
V: TRBV3-1
length: 16
size: few
D: TRBD1

DNA: TGTGCCATCAGTGAGTTTGACAGGGCAAACACTGAAGCTTTCTTT
CDR3: CAISEFDRANTEAFF
J: TRBJ1-1
V: TRBV10-3
length: 15
size: many
D: TRBD1

DNA: TGTGCCAGTAATCTGGACAGGATGAACACCGGGGAGCTGTTTTTT
CDR3: CASNLDRMNTGELFF
J: TRBJ2-2
V: TRBV19
length: 15
size: few
D: TRBD1

DNA: TGTGCCAGCAGCCGAAGGATAGCGGGAGGGTGGGATGAGCAGTTCTTC
CDR3: CASSRRIAGGWDEQFF
J: TRBJ2-1
V: TRBV11-2
length: 16
size: many
D: TRBD2

DNA: TGTGCCAGCAGCACGGACAAGCGGCACGAGCAGTACTTC
CDR3: CASSTDKRHEQYF
J: TRBJ2-7
V: TRBV28
length: 13
size: many
D: .

DNA: TGCAGTGCTAGACTAAACGAAAAACTGTTTTTT
CDR3: CSARLNEKLFF
J: TRBJ1-4
V: TRBV20-1
length: 11
size: few
D: .

DNA: TGCAGTGCTAGAGCCCTAGCGGGACAATACTATGAGCAGTTCTTC
CDR3: CSARALAGQYYEQFF
J: TRBJ2-1
V: TRBV20-1
length: 15
size: .
D: TRBD2

DNA: TGTGCCAGCTCAGTGCCCTCTGGGGCCAACGTCCTGACTTTC
CDR3: CASSVPSGANVLTF
J: TRBJ2-6
V: TRBV18
length: 14
size: once
D: .